The rows below give T cell receptor beta chains drawn from one sample of a study of a mutant IDH1 vaccine in newly diagnosed glioma. TCRdb's table, derived via immunoSEQ multiplex PCR, lists solely in-frame clones and lacks some. The table records roughly 130,000 clones, around 77% of them present only once. Which antigens these TCRs recognize remains unknown. The sample was PBMCs, taken from a glioma patient whose treatment included an IDH1 peptide vaccine. The receptor source for this set is a man aged 35 to 55 with glioma. Both conserved end residues are part of each CDR3. D genes are given only for firm matches. Not every row has a clone size; where given, it reads once, few, many or a size class.

D	V	J	size	DNA	CDR3
-	TRBV5-1	TRBJ2-2	-	TGCGCCAGCAGCTTAGGCGGGGGCCTTCCCGGGGAGCTGTTTTTT	CASSLGGGLPGELFF
-	TRBV7-9	TRBJ2-7	-	TGTGCCAGCAGCTTAGACTTCGAGCAGTACTTC	CASSLDFEQYF
TRBD1	TRBV29-1	TRBJ1-2	-	TGCAGCGCTCCGGACAGGGGGAACTATGGCTACACCTTC	CSAPDRGNYGYTF
TRBD2	TRBV29-1	TRBJ2-2	-	TGCAGCGTCGGGACTAGCCTCAACACCGGGGAGCTGTTTTTT	CSVGTSLNTGELFF
-	TRBV7-2	TRBJ1-5	-	TGTGCCAGCAGCTTAGATGGGGGCGCCCCCAATCAGCCCCAGCATTTT	CASSLDGGAPNQPQHF
TRBD2	TRBV5-6	TRBJ2-7	-	TGTGCCAGCAGCTTGAGACCCGGGAGGCTATACTACGAGCAGTACTTC	CASSLRPGRLYYEQYF
TRBD2	TRBV7-9	TRBJ2-1	once	TGTGCCAGCAGCTTAGTCCCGGAACTAGCGGGAGGGAACGATGAGCAGTTCTTC	CASSLVPELAGGNDEQFF
-	TRBV29-1	TRBJ2-7	-	TGCAGCGTTGAAGGGGACGACGGGACTCTTTCCTACGAGCAGTACTTC	CSVEGDDGTLSYEQYF
-	TRBV6-4	TRBJ2-2	-	TGTGCCAGCAGTGACAGGGACACCGGGGAGCTGTTTTTT	CASSDRDTGELFF
TRBD1	TRBV18	TRBJ1-5	-	TGTGCCAGCTCACTCCGGGACAGGTTAGGCCAGCCCCAGCATTTT	CASSLRDRLGQPQHF
-	TRBV11-2	TRBJ2-1	-	TGTGCCAGCAGCTTAGACGGGGGTGGGCAGTTCTTC	CASSLDGGGQFF
TRBD2	TRBV4-3	TRBJ2-3	once	TGCGCCAGCAGCCATACACTAGCGACTAGCGGCGATACGCAGTATTTT	CASSHTLATSGDTQYF
-	TRBV9	TRBJ2-7	-	TGTGCCAGCTCACCGAACCAGGGTTACGAGCAGTACTTC	CASSPNQGYEQYF
-	TRBV5-1	TRBJ1-4	-	TGCGCCAGCACCCGCGCGGGGATTAATGAAAAACTGTTTTTT	CASTRAGINEKLFF
TRBD2	TRBV5-6	TRBJ2-5	-	TGTGCCAGCAGCCCGCTAGCGGGGGCCCAAGAGACCCAGTACTTC	CASSPLAGAQETQYF
-	TRBV6-1	TRBJ1-1	-	TGTGCCAGCAGTGAAGGGTGGGGGGGCACTGAAGCTTTCTTT	CASSEGWGGTEAFF